This T cell receptor beta chain emerged from a study of T cells in Graves' hyperthyroidism and ophthalmopathy. Looking at the study overall: Peripheral blood samples were taken at initial diagnosis, prior to any treatment.

The CDR3 is 17 amino acids. Germline CDR1 and CDR2: SGHTA and FQGTGA. The V gene end was trimmed by 2 bases and the J gene end by 4 bases; junction bases not matched to a gene: 12. The source material, RNA transcripts, was used to amplify TCR beta CDR3 regions. First-round RT-PCR with HTBI primers amplified the TCR CDR3 region. MiXCR was run by TCRdb on the multiplex PCR reads, yielding one entry per CDR3 protein. The sample comprises hundreds of thousands of distinct CDR3 sequences, 14% of which are singletons, and 9.5% to 15% rests with the top ten. Clinical symptoms, serum thyroxine and TRAb, thyroid ultrasound and orbital computed tomography together formed the diagnostic basis.

The rearrangement joins TRBV7-3 to TRBJ2-5; 8 bases map to TRBD1. The sample taken for sequencing was blood. The receptor was isolated from a woman aged 50 to 60 with Graves' ophthalmopathy. The CDR3 DNA reads as TGTGCCAGCAGCTTAGGGGTCGGCAGGGGGCTTGGAGAGACCCAGTACTTC. Encoded protein: CASSLGVGRGLGETQYF.